Listed here is a single TCR beta chain. Profiling relied on immunoSEQ multiplex PCR, and the TCRdb table lists in-frame clones only, not all of them. The sample includes 150,000 to 250,000 clones, just under 85% of them seen just once. Trimming removed 5 bases from V and 3 bases from J, with 14 bases in between. CDR1 is MGHDK and CDR2 is SYGVNS in the germline V gene. The CDR3 runs to 14 residues. The data stem from a study of blood T cell repertoires in COVID-19. Study overall: The United States, Italy and Spain provided the acute and convalescent COVID-19 samples. T cells, B-cell-depleted T cells, or PBMCs supplied cDNA or gDNA.

The sequenced material came from peripheral blood. The V and J genes are TRBV25-1 and TRBJ2-7, with D possibly being TRBD2 (6 bases). This receptor was obtained from a human donor with acute or convalescent COVID-19. The donor label of this sample is uncertain. CDR3 sequence (DNA): TGTGCCAGCAGTCCCAACGGGGGTTACTACGAGCAGTACTTC. It encodes CASSPNGGYYEQYF.